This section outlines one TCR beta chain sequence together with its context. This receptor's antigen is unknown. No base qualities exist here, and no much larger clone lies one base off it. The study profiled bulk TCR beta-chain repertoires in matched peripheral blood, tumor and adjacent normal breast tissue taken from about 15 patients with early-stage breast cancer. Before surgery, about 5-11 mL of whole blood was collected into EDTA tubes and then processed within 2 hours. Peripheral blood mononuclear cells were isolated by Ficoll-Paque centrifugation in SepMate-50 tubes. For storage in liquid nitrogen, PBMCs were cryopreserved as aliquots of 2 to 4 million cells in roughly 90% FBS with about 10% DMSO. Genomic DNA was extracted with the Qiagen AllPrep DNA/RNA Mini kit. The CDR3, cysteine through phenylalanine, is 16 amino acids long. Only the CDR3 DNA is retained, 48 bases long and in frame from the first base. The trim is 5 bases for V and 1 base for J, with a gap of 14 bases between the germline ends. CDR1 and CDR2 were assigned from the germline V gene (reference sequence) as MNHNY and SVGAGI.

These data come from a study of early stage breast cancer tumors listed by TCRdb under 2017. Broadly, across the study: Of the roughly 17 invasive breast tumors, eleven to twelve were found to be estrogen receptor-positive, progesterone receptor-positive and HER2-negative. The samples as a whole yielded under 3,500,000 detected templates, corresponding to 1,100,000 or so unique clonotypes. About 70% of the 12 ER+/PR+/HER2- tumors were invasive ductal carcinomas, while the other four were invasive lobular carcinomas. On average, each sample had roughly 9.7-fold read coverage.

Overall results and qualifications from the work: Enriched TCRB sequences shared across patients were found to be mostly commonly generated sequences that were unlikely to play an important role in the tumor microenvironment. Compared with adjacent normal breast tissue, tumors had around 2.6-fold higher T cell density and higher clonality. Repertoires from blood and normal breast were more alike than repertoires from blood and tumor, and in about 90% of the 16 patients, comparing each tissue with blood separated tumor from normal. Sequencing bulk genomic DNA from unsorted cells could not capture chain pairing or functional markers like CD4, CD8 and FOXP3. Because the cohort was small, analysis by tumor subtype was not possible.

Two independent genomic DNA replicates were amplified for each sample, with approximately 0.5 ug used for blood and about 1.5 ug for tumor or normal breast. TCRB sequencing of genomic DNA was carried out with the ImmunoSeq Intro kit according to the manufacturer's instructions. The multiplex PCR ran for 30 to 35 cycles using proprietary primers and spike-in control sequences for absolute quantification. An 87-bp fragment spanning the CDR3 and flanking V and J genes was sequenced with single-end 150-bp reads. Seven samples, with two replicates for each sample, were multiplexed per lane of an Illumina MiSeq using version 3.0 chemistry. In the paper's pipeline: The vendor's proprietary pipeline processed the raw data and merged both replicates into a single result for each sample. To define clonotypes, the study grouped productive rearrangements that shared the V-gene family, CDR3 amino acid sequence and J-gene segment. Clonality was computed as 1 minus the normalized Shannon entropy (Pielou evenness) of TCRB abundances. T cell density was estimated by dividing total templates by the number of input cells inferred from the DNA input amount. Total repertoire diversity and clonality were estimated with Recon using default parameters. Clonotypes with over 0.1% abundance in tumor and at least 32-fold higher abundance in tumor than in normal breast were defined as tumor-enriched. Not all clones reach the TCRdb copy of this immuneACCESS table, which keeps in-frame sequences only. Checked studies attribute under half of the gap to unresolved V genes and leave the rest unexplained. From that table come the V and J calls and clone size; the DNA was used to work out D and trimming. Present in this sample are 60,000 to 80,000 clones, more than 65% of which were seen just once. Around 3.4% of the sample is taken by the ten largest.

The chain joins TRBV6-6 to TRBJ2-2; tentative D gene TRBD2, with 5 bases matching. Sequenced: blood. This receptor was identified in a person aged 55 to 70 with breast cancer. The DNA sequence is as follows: TGTGCCAGCAGTCTATATCTGGCGGGGAACACCGGGGAGCTGTTTTTT. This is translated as CASSLYLAGNTGELFF.